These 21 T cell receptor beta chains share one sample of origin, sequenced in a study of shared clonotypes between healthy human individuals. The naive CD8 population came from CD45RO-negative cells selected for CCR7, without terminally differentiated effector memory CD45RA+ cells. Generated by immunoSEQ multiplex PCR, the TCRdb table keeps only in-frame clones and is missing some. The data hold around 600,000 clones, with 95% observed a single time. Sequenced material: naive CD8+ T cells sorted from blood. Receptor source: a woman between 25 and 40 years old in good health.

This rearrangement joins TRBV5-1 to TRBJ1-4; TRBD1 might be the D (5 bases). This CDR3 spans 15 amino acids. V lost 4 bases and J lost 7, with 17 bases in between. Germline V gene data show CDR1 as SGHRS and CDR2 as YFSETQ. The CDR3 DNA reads TGCGCCAGCAGCACCGAGGGGTTCCCTGGTGAAAAACTGTTTTTT. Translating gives CASSTEGFPGEKLFF.

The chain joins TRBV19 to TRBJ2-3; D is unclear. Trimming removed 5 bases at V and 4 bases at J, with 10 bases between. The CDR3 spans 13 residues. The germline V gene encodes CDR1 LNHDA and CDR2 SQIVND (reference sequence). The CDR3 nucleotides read TGTGCCAGTAGTCTCGAGGTCGCAGATACGCAGTATTTT. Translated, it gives CASSLEVADTQYF.

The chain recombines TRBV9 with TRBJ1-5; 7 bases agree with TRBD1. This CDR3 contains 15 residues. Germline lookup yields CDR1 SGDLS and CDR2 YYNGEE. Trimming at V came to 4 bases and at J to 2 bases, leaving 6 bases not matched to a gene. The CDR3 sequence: CASSKGGTGNQPQHF. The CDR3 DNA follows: TGTGCCAGCAGCAAAGGGGGCACGGGCAATCAGCCCCAGCATTTT. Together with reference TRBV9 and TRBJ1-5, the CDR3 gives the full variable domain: DSGVTQTPKHLITATGQRVTLRCSPRSGDLSVYWYQQSLDQGLQFLIQYYNGEERAKGNILERFSAQQFPDLHSELNLSSLELGDSALYFCASSKGGTGNQPQHFGDGTRLSIL.

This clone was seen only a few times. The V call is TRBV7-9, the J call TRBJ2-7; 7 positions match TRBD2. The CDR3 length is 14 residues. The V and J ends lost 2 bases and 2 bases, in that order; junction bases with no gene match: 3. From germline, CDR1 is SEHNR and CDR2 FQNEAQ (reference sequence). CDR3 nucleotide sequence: TGTGCCAGCAGCTTAAGCGGGAAGACCTACGAGCAGTACTTC. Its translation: CASSLSGKTYEQYF.

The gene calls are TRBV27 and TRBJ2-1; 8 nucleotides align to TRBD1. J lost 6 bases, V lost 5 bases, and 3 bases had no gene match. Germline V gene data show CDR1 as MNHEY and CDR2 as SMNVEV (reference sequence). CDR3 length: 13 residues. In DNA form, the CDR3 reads TGTGCCAGCAGTCGACAGGGGTTCAATGAGCAGTTCTTC. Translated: CASSRQGFNEQFF.

CDR3 bases: TGTGCCAGCAAAACAGGGGCTAACACCGGGGAGCTGTTTTTT. Protein sequence: CASKTGANTGELFF. The rearrangement links TRBV6-5 to TRBJ2-2; TRBD1 aligns across 7 bases. CDR3 length equals 14 residues. V dropped 7 bases and J dropped 2; count of bases not matched to a gene: 4. The V gene's germline CDR1 is MNHEY and CDR2 SVGAGI.

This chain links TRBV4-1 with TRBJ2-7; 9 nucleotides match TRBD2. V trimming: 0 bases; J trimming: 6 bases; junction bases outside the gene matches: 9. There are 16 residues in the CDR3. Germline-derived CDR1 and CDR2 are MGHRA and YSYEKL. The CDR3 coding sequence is TGCGCCAGCAGCCAAGATCGAGCGAGCGGGAGGCCCGAGCAGTACTTC. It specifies CASSQDRASGRPEQYF.

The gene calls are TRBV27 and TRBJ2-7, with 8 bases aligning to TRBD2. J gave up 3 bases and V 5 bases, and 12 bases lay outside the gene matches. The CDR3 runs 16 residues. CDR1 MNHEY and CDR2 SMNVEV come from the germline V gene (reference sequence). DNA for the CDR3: TGTGCCAGCAGTCCCCTTCGGAAAGCGGGAGACTACGAGCAGTACTTC. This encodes CASSPLRKAGDYEQYF.

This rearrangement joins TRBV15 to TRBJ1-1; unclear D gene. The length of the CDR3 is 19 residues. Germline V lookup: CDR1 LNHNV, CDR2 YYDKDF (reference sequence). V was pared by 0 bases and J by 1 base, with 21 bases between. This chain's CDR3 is CATSRDRTVSLRENTEAFF. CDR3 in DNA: TGTGCCACCAGCAGAGATCGAACCGTAAGTCTGCGCGAGAACACTGAAGCTTTCTTT. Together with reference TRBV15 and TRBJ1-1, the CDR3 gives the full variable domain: DAMVIQNPRYQVTQFGKPVTLSCSQTLNHNVMYWYQQKSSQAPKLLFHYYDKDFNNEADTPDNFQSRRPNTSFCFLDIRSPGLGDTAMYLCATSRDRTVSLRENTEAFFGQGTRLTVV.

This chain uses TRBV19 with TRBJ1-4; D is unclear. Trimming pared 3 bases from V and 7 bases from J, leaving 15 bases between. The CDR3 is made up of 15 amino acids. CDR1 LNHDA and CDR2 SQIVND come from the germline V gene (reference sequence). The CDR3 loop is CASSMGVRLGEKLFF. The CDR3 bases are TGTGCCAGTAGTATGGGTGTCCGTCTGGGTGAAAAACTGTTTTTT. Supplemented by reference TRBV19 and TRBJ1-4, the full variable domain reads DGGITQSPKYLFRKEGQNVTLSCEQNLNHDAMYWYRQDPGQGLRLIYYSQIVNDFQKGDIAEGYSVSREKKESFPLTVTSAQKNPTAFYLCASSMGVRLGEKLFFGSGTQLSVL.

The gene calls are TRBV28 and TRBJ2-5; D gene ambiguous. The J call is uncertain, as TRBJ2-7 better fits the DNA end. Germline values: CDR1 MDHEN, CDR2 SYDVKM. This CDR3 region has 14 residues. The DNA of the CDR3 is TGTGCCAGCAGTATTACGGACGGTTCCTACGAGCAGTACTTC. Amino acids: CASSITDGSYEQYF.

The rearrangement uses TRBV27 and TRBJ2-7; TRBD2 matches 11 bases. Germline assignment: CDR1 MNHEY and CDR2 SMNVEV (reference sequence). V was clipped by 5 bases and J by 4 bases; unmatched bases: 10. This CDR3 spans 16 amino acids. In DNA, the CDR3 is TGTGCCAGCAGTCCGGGGACTAGCGGCACTGGGTACGAGCAGTACTTC. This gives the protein CASSPGTSGTGYEQYF.

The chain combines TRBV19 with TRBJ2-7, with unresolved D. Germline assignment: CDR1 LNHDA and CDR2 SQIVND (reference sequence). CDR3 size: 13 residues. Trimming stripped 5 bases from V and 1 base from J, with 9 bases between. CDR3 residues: CASSLSESYEQYF. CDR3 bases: TGTGCCAGTAGTCTTTCGGAATCCTACGAGCAGTACTTC.

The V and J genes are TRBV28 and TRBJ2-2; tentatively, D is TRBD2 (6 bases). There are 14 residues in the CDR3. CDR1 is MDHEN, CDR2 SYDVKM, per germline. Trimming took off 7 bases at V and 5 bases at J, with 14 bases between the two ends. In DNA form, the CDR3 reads TGTGCCAGCACCTGGGGGGACCCAACCGGGGAGCTGTTTTTT. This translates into CASTWGDPTGELFF.

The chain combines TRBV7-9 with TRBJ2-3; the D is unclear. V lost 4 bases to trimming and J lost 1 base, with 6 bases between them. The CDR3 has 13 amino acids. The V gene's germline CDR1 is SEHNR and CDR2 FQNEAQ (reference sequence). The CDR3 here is CASSSVGTDTQYF. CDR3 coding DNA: TGTGCCAGCAGCTCGGTTGGCACAGATACGCAGTATTTT.

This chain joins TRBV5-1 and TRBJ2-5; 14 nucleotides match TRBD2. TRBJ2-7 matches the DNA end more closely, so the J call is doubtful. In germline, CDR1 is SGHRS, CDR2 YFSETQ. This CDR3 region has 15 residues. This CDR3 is CASSPGLAGAYEQYF. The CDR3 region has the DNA TGCGCCAGCAGCCCGGGACTAGCGGGAGCCTACGAGCAGTACTTC.

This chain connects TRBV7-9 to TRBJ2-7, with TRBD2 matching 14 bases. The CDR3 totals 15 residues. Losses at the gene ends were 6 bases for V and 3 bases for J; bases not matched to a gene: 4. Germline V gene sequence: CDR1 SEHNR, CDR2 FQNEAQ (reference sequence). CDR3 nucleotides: TGTGCCAGCAGGCCGGGACTAGCGGGAGTCTACGAGCAGTACTTC. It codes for CASRPGLAGVYEQYF. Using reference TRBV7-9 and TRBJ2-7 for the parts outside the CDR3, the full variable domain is DTGVSQNPRHKITKRGQNVTFRCDPISEHNRLYWYRQTLGQGPEFLTYFQNEAQLEKSRLLSDRFSAERPKGSFSTLEIQRTEQGDSAMYLCASRPGLAGVYEQYFGPGTRLTVT.

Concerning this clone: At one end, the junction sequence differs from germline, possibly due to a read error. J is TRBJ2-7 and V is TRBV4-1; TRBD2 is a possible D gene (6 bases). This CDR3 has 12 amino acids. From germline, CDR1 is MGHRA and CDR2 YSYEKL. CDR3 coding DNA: TGCGCCAGCAGGTACCCGGGAGAAGAACAAGTCTTC. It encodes CASRYPGEEQVF.

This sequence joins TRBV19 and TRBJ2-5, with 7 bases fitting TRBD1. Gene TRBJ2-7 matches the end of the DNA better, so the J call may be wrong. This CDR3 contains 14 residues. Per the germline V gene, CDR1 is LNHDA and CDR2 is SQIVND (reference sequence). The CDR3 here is CASSRDRSSYEQYF. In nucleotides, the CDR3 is TGTGCCAGTAGTAGGGACAGAAGCTCCTACGAGCAGTACTTC.

CDR3 residues: CASSLRGFDEQYF. CDR3 nucleotide sequence: TGTGCCAGCAGTTTAAGAGGGTTCGACGAGCAGTACTTC. V gene TRBV27 combines with J gene TRBJ2-5, with D perhaps matching TRBD2 (5 bases). The DNA end lines up better with TRBJ2-7; the J call may be wrong. This CDR3 has 13 residues. In germline, CDR1 is MNHEY, CDR2 SMNVEV (reference sequence).

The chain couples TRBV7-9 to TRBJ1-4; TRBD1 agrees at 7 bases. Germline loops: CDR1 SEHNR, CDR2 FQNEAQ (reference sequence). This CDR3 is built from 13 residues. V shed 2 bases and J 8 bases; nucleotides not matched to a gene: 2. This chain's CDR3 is CASSLQGDEKLFF. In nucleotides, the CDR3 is TGTGCCAGCAGCTTACAGGGGGACGAAAAACTGTTTTTT.